One sample yielded the 2 T cell receptor beta chains listed below, sequenced in a study of blood T cell repertoires in COVID-19. Profiled with immunoSEQ multiplex PCR; TCRdb holds only in-frame clones, not every one. Among tens of thousands of clones listed, around 75% were seen once. Material: peripheral blood. The receptors here all came from a man aged 65-85 years with acute or convalescent COVID-19.

The chain uses TRBV3-1 (or the pseudogene TRBV3-2) and TRBJ1-5, with D tentatively TRBD1 (6 bases). The germline CDR1 and CDR2 sequences are LGHDT and YNNKEL (reference sequence). V was pared by 1 base and J by 2 bases, with 12 bases between. The CDR3 sequence is 16 residues long. The CDR3 here is CASSQGGRGGNQPQHF. In DNA form, the CDR3 reads TGTGCCAGCAGCCAAGGAGGCAGGGGTGGCAATCAGCCCCAGCATTTT.

The sample holds one count of this clone. The V and J genes are TRBV6-4 and TRBJ2-5, with 9 positions matching TRBD2. This CDR3 spans 14 amino acids. J was trimmed by 5 bases and V by 6 bases; bases with no gene match: 7. Germline CDR1 reads MRHNA; CDR2 reads SNTAGT. The CDR3 sequence: CASRREGRVETQYF. As DNA, the CDR3 is TGTGCCAGCAGGCGGGAGGGCCGGGTGGAGACCCAGTACTTC.